This T cell receptor (beta chain) was sequenced in a study of a mutant IDH1 vaccine in newly diagnosed glioma. Study background: Males made up about 62% and females roughly 38% of treated patients, whose mean age was about 41 years. Beforehand, treatment had been radiotherapy, temozolomide, or both; the majority received both.

Trimming removed 1 base from V and 3 bases from J; junction bases left unmatched: 6. Germline lookup yields CDR1 SGHAT and CDR2 FQNNGV. The CDR3 length is 17 residues. Measured with immunoSEQ multiplex PCR; TCRdb has only the in-frame clones, and not every one. The sample yields nearly 50,000 clones, 86% seen once. Noted time point: baseline, week 1 (first vaccination visit). Treatment described: pre-vaccination baseline after standard-of-care therapy. Donors had new WHO grade 3 or 4 IDH1-mutant, ATRX-lost astrocytomas. Points on this clone: The antigen remains unidentified.

Study-wide results and limits: There were vaccine-induced immune responses in about 93% of the patients.

This sequence originates from a man aged 40-49 years with glioma. The chain uses TRBV11-2 and TRBJ2-7, with 13 positions matching TRBD2. Material: PBMCs, obtained from a glioma patient treated with radiotherapy, temozolomide or both. CDR3 in amino acids: CASSLGRGTSGIYEQYF. DNA of the CDR3: TGTGCCAGCAGCTTAGGTCGCGGGACTAGCGGGATCTACGAGCAGTACTTC.